These T cell receptor beta chains were read from a single sample in a study of tumor-infiltrating lymphocytes in localized non-small cell lung cancer. Produced via immunoSEQ multiplex PCR; TCRdb's table is partial and in-frame only. This table holds about 13,000 clones, 65% to 90% found once. The sequenced material came from lung tumor tissue. The receptor set was obtained from a human donor with non-small cell lung cancer. Both conserved end residues are part of each CDR3. The order of the fields is D gene, clone size, V gene, J gene, CDR3 DNA, CDR3 protein. The D gene is left open where the match is weak. Rows give clone size only sometimes, using once, few, many, or a class for an expanded clone.

d_gene: TRBD2; abundance: .; v_gene: TRBV5-4; j_gene: TRBJ2-1; CDR3nt: TGTGCCAGCAGCGGGGACTACTATGGTGAGCAGTTCTTC; CDR3aa: CASSGDYYGEQFF
d_gene: .; abundance: .; v_gene: TRBV20-1; j_gene: TRBJ1-3; CDR3nt: TGCAGTGCGCAGGGAGGAAACACCATATATTTT; CDR3aa: CSAQGGNTIYF
d_gene: .; abundance: .; v_gene: TRBV27; j_gene: TRBJ2-7; CDR3nt: TGTGCCAGCAGTTTACGATGGGGAGGCCAACCTTACGAGCAGTACTTC; CDR3aa: CASSLRWGGQPYEQYF
d_gene: TRBD2; abundance: once; v_gene: TRBV2; j_gene: TRBJ2-3; CDR3nt: TGTGCCAGCAGTGAACTAGCGGGAGGAGCAGATACGCAGTATTTT; CDR3aa: CASSELAGGADTQYF
d_gene: .; abundance: .; v_gene: TRBV10-3; j_gene: TRBJ1-2; CDR3nt: TGTGCCATCAGTCCGGGACCACCGGTCTATGGCTACACCTTC; CDR3aa: CAISPGPPVYGYTF
d_gene: TRBD1; abundance: .; v_gene: TRBV5-1; j_gene: TRBJ2-1; CDR3nt: TGCGCCAGCAGCATCGGGACAGGCGTCTACAATGAGCAGTTCTTC; CDR3aa: CASSIGTGVYNEQFF
d_gene: TRBD1; abundance: .; v_gene: TRBV30; j_gene: TRBJ1-3; CDR3nt: TGTGCCTGGAGACCTCCACCGGGACAGGAAAGCTCTGGAAACACCATATATTTT; CDR3aa: CAWRPPPGQESSGNTIYF
d_gene: .; abundance: .; v_gene: TRBV9; j_gene: TRBJ1-1; CDR3nt: TGTGCCAGCAATGGGGGGCATATGAACACTGAAGCTTTCTTT; CDR3aa: CASNGGHMNTEAFF
d_gene: TRBD1; abundance: .; v_gene: TRBV5-6; j_gene: TRBJ2-3; CDR3nt: TGTGCCAGCAGCGTAAACCTGGGACAGGGCGCAGATACGCAGTATTTT; CDR3aa: CASSVNLGQGADTQYF
d_gene: TRBD2; abundance: .; v_gene: TRBV6-5; j_gene: TRBJ2-5; CDR3nt: TGTGCCAGCAGTCCAGCGGGAGGCAAAGAGACCCAGTACTTC; CDR3aa: CASSPAGGKETQYF
d_gene: TRBD1; abundance: once; v_gene: TRBV28; j_gene: TRBJ2-2; CDR3nt: TGTGCCAGCAGTACTCCGGGACAGGGCACCGGGGAGCTGTTTTTT; CDR3aa: CASSTPGQGTGELFF
d_gene: TRBD2; abundance: .; v_gene: TRBV7-2; j_gene: TRBJ2-3; CDR3nt: TGTGCCAGCAGCTTACGGGGGGGGAGCACAGATACGCAGTATTTT; CDR3aa: CASSLRGGSTDTQYF
d_gene: .; abundance: few; v_gene: TRBV29-1; j_gene: TRBJ1-5; CDR3nt: TGCAGCGTTGAGGGCGGCTCCGGAGGCAATCAGCCCCAGCATTTT; CDR3aa: CSVEGGSGGNQPQHF
d_gene: .; abundance: .; v_gene: TRBV2; j_gene: TRBJ1-5; CDR3nt: TGTGCCAGCAGTTGGAGCAATCAGCCCCAGCATTTT; CDR3aa: CASSWSNQPQHF
d_gene: .; abundance: .; v_gene: TRBV5-4; j_gene: TRBJ2-2; CDR3nt: TGTGCCAGCAGCCCGGGCCAAAACACCGGGGAGCTGTTTTTT; CDR3aa: CASSPGQNTGELFF
d_gene: TRBD1; abundance: .; v_gene: TRBV11-2; j_gene: TRBJ1-4; CDR3nt: TGTGCCAGCAGCGCCGGGACAGGGATCGAAAAACTGTTTTTT; CDR3aa: CASSAGTGIEKLFF
d_gene: .; abundance: .; v_gene: TRBV6-5; j_gene: TRBJ1-1; CDR3nt: TGTGCCAGCAGTTACTCTGGGGAGACTGAAGCTTTCTTT; CDR3aa: CASSYSGETEAFF
d_gene: .; abundance: .; v_gene: TRBV9; j_gene: TRBJ1-6; CDR3nt: TGTGCCAGCAGCGTAGCTGGGAATTCACCCCTCCACTTT; CDR3aa: CASSVAGNSPLHF
d_gene: TRBD2; abundance: once; v_gene: TRBV2; j_gene: TRBJ2-7; CDR3nt: TGTGCCAGCAGTTTGCTAGCGGGGGGCTCTAGGCAGTACTTC; CDR3aa: CASSLLAGGSRQYF
d_gene: .; abundance: .; v_gene: TRBV30; j_gene: TRBJ2-6; CDR3nt: TGTGCCTGGAGTGTAGGTATCGCGGGGGCCAACGTCCTGACTTTC; CDR3aa: CAWSVGIAGANVLTF
d_gene: .; abundance: few; v_gene: TRBV7-9; j_gene: TRBJ1-1; CDR3nt: TGTGCCAGCAGCCCGGGCCCGAACACTGAAGCTTTCTTT; CDR3aa: CASSPGPNTEAFF
d_gene: .; abundance: .; v_gene: TRBV30; j_gene: TRBJ1-6; CDR3nt: TGTGCCTGGAGAGAGAGAGTTGATGGGTCCCTCCACTTT; CDR3aa: CAWRERVDGSLHF
d_gene: .; abundance: .; v_gene: TRBV6-1; j_gene: TRBJ2-7; CDR3nt: TGTGCCAGCAGTGAAGGGCAGGGCAAAGAAGAGCAGTACTTC; CDR3aa: CASSEGQGKEEQYF
d_gene: TRBD1; abundance: .; v_gene: TRBV18; j_gene: TRBJ1-2; CDR3nt: TGTGCCAGCTCACCACCGGGACAGATATCGTCCTATGGCTACACCTTC; CDR3aa: CASSPPGQISSYGYTF
d_gene: .; abundance: .; v_gene: TRBV10-3; j_gene: TRBJ1-1; CDR3nt: TGTGCCATCAGACCAACCGGGACAATGAACACTGAAGCTTTCTTT; CDR3aa: CAIRPTGTMNTEAFF
d_gene: .; abundance: .; v_gene: TRBV7-3; j_gene: TRBJ2-2; CDR3nt: TGTGCCAGCAGCTTACAAGGGATCCCGAACACCGGGGAGCTGTTTTTT; CDR3aa: CASSLQGIPNTGELFF
d_gene: .; abundance: .; v_gene: TRBV7-9; j_gene: TRBJ2-1; CDR3nt: TGTGCCAGCAGCTTAGGAGGGGGGGCTACCTACAATGAGCAGTTCTTC; CDR3aa: CASSLGGGATYNEQFF